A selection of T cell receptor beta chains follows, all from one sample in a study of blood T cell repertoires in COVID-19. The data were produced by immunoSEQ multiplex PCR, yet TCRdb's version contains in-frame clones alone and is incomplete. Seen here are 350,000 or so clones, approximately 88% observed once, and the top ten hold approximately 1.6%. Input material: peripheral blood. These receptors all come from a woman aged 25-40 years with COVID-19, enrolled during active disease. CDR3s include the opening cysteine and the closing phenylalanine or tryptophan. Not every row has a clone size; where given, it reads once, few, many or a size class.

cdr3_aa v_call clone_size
CASSQDPSDTQYF TRBV4-3 .
CASRAPGQETSPLHF TRBV2 .
CASSLGGRFRGYTF TRBV7-9 .
CASSYTQGDYGYTF TRBV6-5 .
CASRGTGSGNQPQHF TRBV28 .
CSASLAGNSYEQYF TRBV20-1 .
CASSISRTGTYEQYF TRBV27 .
CASSQEPLSYYEQYF TRBV4-3 .
CAISEGQGTYNEQFF TRBV10-3 few
CASSSGWRGTDTQYF TRBV27 .
CASSPLGQLNTEAFF TRBV27 .
CASGAGFTNEKLFF TRBV5-6 once
CASNWGATNEKLFF TRBV19 .
CASSRTGIRTTSTDTQYF TRBV5-1 .
CASSIDRVQSPLHF TRBV5-1 .
CASSKVMDTYNNEQFF TRBV21-1 once
CASSVDGRPNTIYF TRBV9 .
CASSPMWDTYTGELFF TRBV28 few